This T cell receptor (beta chain) stems from a study of cytomegalovirus exposure and HLA in healthy donors. Amplification used 60 Vbeta primers and 13 Jbeta primers. Only in-frame clones appear in the TCRdb table, and some are missing; sequencing was by immunoSEQ multiplex PCR. The table records some 180,000 clones, about 9% of them present only once. Findings and limits, study-wide: Later analysis suggested links between common viral pathogens and several top significant clusters. The authors later found HLA-associated TCR beta chains more clonally expanded than equally common others. Per a prior analysis, the majority of TCR beta V segments were productive roughly 87% or roughly 30% of the time.

About this clone: The target antigen is unknown.

Sequenced material: PBMCs. The TCR was taken from a woman under 40 in good health and CMV-seropositive.

The CDR3 DNA sequence: TGTGCCAGCAGTTTGGTACATAACGGCGGCCGTGCCCAGTACTTC. Translation gives CASSLVHNGGRAQYF. The V gene is TRBV6-1, the J gene TRBJ2-5; the D is unclear. The CDR3 consists of 15 residues. V lost 5 bases, J lost 9 bases, and 22 bases lay in between. Germline lookup yields CDR1 MNHNS and CDR2 SASEGT.